Presented here are 27 T cell receptor beta chains from one specimen sequenced in a study of cytotoxic CD8 clonotypes in ibrutinib-treated CLL. TCRdb's table, derived via immunoSEQ multiplex PCR, lists solely in-frame clones and lacks some. This repertoire shows fewer than 200,000 clones, more than 80% found once; its top ten account for about 4.6%. This specimen was PBMCs, taken after 24 months of ibrutinib treatment. These receptors all come from a human donor with chronic lymphocytic leukemia.

The gene calls are TRBV6-6 and TRBJ1-6; D remains ambiguous. The ends were cut back, 2 bases at V and 5 bases at J, with 7 bases in the middle. CDR1 and CDR2 (germline): MNHNY, SVGAGI (reference sequence). This CDR3 comprises 14 residues. Written as DNA, the CDR3 is TGTGCCAGCAGTTACGGGCAGAATAATTCACCCCTCCACTTT. Amino acid sequence: CASSYGQNNSPLHF.

The gene calls are TRBV5-1 and TRBJ1-6, with no clear D. The CDR3 is 17 amino acids. CDR1 SGHRS and CDR2 YFSETQ come from the germline V gene. Trimming shortened V by 0 bases and J by 0 bases, and 10 bases separated the two germline ends. The CDR3 reads CASSLGGLSSYNSPLHF. CDR3 DNA sequence: TGCGCCAGCAGCTTGGGGGGTTTAAGCTCCTATAATTCACCCCTCCACTTT.

This chain links TRBV5-1 with TRBJ2-1; 8 positions match TRBD2. Looked up from germline, CDR1 is SGHRS and CDR2 is YFSETQ. The trim removed 3 bases at V and 10 bases at J, leaving 6 bases unmatched. The CDR3 runs 13 residues. CDR3 bases: TGCGCCAGCAGCTCCGGACTAGCTGGAGAGCAGTTCTTC. It specifies CASSSGLAGEQFF.

A remark on this clone: This sample includes further DNA sequences coding for the same CDR3. The rearrangement links TRBV27 to TRBJ2-7, with D maybe TRBD1 (5 bases). This CDR3 comprises 12 residues. Germline V gene lookup returns CDR1 MNHEY and CDR2 SMNVEV (reference sequence). The germline V and J ends were trimmed by 1 base and 7 bases, with 8 bases remaining between them. The CDR3: CASSLWGREQYF. The DNA of the CDR3 is TGTGCCAGCAGTTTATGGGGCCGAGAGCAGTACTTC.

This clone has a handful of counts. This chain uses TRBV4-1 with TRBJ1-4, with D possibly TRBD1 on 6 matching bases. The CDR3 loop spans 15 amino acids. The germline V gene has CDR1 MGHRA and CDR2 YSYEKL. V gave up 5 bases and J gave up 4 bases, with 14 bases separating them. CDR3 coding DNA: TGCGCCAGCAGCAGAGAGAGGGGGGTTAATGAAAAACTGTTTTTT. Its translation: CASSRERGVNEKLFF.

This chain uses TRBV9 with TRBJ1-1; a possible D gene is TRBD1 (5 bases). CDR1 is SGDLS, CDR2 YYNGEE, per germline. Trimming removed 0 bases at V and 4 bases at J, with 10 bases between. This CDR3 contains 14 residues. The CDR3 loop reads CASSVGSGSTEAFF. As DNA, the CDR3 is TGTGCCAGCAGCGTAGGGTCAGGGAGCACTGAAGCTTTCTTT.

CDR3 bases: TGTGCCTGGTTGGTTAGCGGGAGGTCTAATGAGCAGTTCTTC. Protein product: CAWLVSGRSNEQFF. The chain has TRBV30 and TRBJ2-1, with TRBD2 identical over 10 bases. In germline, CDR1 is GTSNPN, CDR2 SVGIG (reference sequence). The V segment lost 5 bases and the J segment 7 bases; nucleotides outside the gene matches: 8. The length of the CDR3 is 14 residues. Together with reference TRBV30 and TRBJ2-1, the CDR3 gives the full variable domain: SQTIHQWPATLVQPVGSPLSLECTVEGTSNPNLYWYRQAAGRGLQLLFYSVGIGQISSEVPQNLSASRPQDRQFILSSKKLLLSDSGFYLCAWLVSGRSNEQFFGPGTRLTVL.

The chain recombines TRBV7-8 with TRBJ2-6; D perhaps matches TRBD1 (5 bases). Trimming removed 1 base from V and 2 bases from J, with 9 bases in between. This CDR3 has 16 residues. The germline V gene has CDR1 SGHVS and CDR2 FQNEAQ. The DNA for the CDR3 is TGTGCCAGCAGCTTAGACCAGGGTCCTGGGGCCAACGTCCTGACTTTC. It specifies CASSLDQGPGANVLTF. Filled out from reference TRBV7-8 and TRBJ2-6, the complete variable domain reads GAGVSQSPRYKVAKRGQDVALRCDPISGHVSLFWYQQALGQGPEFLTYFQNEAQLDKSGLPSDRFFAERPEGSVSTLKIQRTQQEDSAVYLCASSLDQGPGANVLTFGAGSRLTVL.

CDR3 in DNA: TGTGCCAGCTCACCGGAACAGGACTATGGCTACACCTTC. It yields the protein CASSPEQDYGYTF. The V call is TRBV18, the J call TRBJ1-2, with D possibly TRBD1 on 5 matching bases. This CDR3 region has 13 residues. CDR1 KGHSH and CDR2 LQKENI come from the germline V gene. V was clipped by 3 bases and J by 3 bases, with 8 bases between them.

This chain uses TRBV5-5 with TRBJ1-1; no clear D. Germline values: CDR1 SGHKS, CDR2 YYEKEE (reference sequence). This CDR3 is built from 15 residues. V lost 0 bases and J 0 bases, leaving 9 bases between the germline ends. The CDR3 DNA reads TGTGCCAGCAGCTTGGGGTACGGTATGAACACTGAAGCTTTCTTT. Its protein is CASSLGYGMNTEAFF.

The chain is built from TRBV5-1 and TRBJ2-3, with no clear D. The V gene lost 5 bases and the J gene lost 4 bases, with 11 bases spanning the gap. CDR1 is SGHRS, CDR2 YFSETQ, per germline. The CDR3 contains 13 residues. This CDR3 is CASSSISADTQYF. The CDR3 DNA reads as TGCGCCAGCAGTTCGATCTCCGCAGATACGCAGTATTTT.

V is TRBV30 and J is TRBJ1-2, with D tentatively TRBD1 (6 bases). Germline V gives CDR1 GTSNPN, CDR2 SVGIG (reference sequence). The CDR3 sequence is 15 residues long. The V gene lost 2 bases and the J gene lost 2 bases, with 15 bases spanning the gap. CDR3 protein: CAWSIHRTANYGYTF. In nucleotides, the CDR3 is TGTGCCTGGAGTATACATAGGACAGCGAACTATGGCTACACCTTC.

J is TRBJ2-7 and V is TRBV7-2, with TRBD2 identical over 9 bases. The CDR3 loop spans 15 amino acids. In germline, CDR1 is SGHTA, CDR2 FQGNSA. With V trimmed by 5 bases and J by 3 bases, 8 bases remained unmatched. The CDR3 coding sequence is TGTGCCAGCAGCGTAGGCGGGAGGGCTTACTACGAGCAGTACTTC. This sequence encodes CASSVGGRAYYEQYF.

The chain is built from TRBV7-3 and TRBJ2-3, with D tentatively TRBD2 (7 bases). The V end was cut by 1 base, the J end by 4 bases, with 15 bases between. The CDR3 totals 16 residues. Per the germline V gene, CDR1 is SGHTA and CDR2 is FQGTGA. CDR3 bases: TGTGCCAGCAGCTTAAATCTAGGGGGAGGGGCAGATACGCAGTATTTT. This gives the protein CASSLNLGGGADTQYF. Using reference TRBV7-3 and TRBJ2-3 for the parts outside the CDR3, the full variable domain is GAGVSQTPSNKVTEKGKYVELRCDPISGHTALYWYRQSLGQGPEFLIYFQGTGAADDSGLPNDRFFAVRPEGSVSTLKIQRTERGDSAVYLCASSLNLGGGADTQYFGPGTRLTVL.

The chain employs TRBV5-6 and TRBJ1-2; 12 nucleotides match TRBD1. J lost 9 bases, V lost 0 bases, and 6 bases had no gene match. The CDR3 has 15 amino acids. Germline CDR1 SGHDT, CDR2 YYEEEE. Written as DNA, the CDR3 is TGTGCCAGCAGCTTGGCCGGGACAGGGGGCTTTAGCTACACCTTC. Translating gives CASSLAGTGGFSYTF.

The V and J genes are TRBV6-1 and TRBJ2-1, with 8 bases aligning to TRBD2. J gave up 2 bases and V 2 bases, and 5 bases lay outside the gene matches. This CDR3 is 16 amino acids long. The germline CDR1 and CDR2 sequences are MNHNS and SASEGT. The CDR3 sequence: CASSEQYGGAYNEQFF. CDR3 bases: TGTGCCAGCAGTGAACAGTACGGGGGGGCCTACAATGAGCAGTTCTTC.

Details on this clone: At one of its ends the junction is not consistent with the germline gene, which may arise from a read error. V is TRBV5-3 and J is TRBJ2-3; D uncertain. Being an ORF, TRBV5-3 has a function that is uncertain. This CDR3 is 15 amino acids long. The CDR3 loop reads CASSFIKRRTDTQYF. DNA for the CDR3: TGTGCCAGCAGCTTTATTAAGCGACGCACAGATACGCAGTATTTT.

This clone was detected many times. V usage is TRBV29-1 and J usage is TRBJ2-5, with D perhaps matching TRBD1 or TRBD2 (5 bases each). The CDR3 covers 12 residues. CDR1 and CDR2 from the germline V gene are SQVTM and ANQGSEA. V shed 4 bases and J shed 5 bases, with 11 bases lying between them. CDR3 DNA: TGCAGCGTTGGGTGGGGGAAGGAGACCCAGTACTTC. Translation gives CSVGWGKETQYF.

The V call is TRBV29-1, the J call TRBJ1-5, with 9 positions matching TRBD1. CDR3 length: 14 residues. Unmatched junction bases numbered 8, after V lost 5 bases and J lost 6 bases. Germline V gene sequence: CDR1 SQVTM, CDR2 ANQGSEA. CDR3 bases: TGCAGCGTTTCGACAGGGGGAGGAAGTCAGCCCCAGCATTTT. Translating it yields CSVSTGGGSQPQHF. Variable domain in full (rest from reference TRBV29-1 and TRBJ1-5): SAVISQKPSRDICQRGTSLTIQCQVDSQVTMMFWYRQQPGQSLTLIATANQGSEATYESGFVIDKFPISRPNLTFSTLTVSNMSPEDSSIYLCSVSTGGGSQPQHFGDGTRLSIL.

J is TRBJ1-5 and V is TRBV7-2, with D perhaps TRBD1 (5 bases). V lost 3 bases and J lost 8, with 17 bases in between. The germline V gene encodes CDR1 SGHTA and CDR2 FQGNSA. CDR3 length: 15 amino acids. The CDR3 loop reads CASSFPSGGNKPQHF. The CDR3, as DNA: TGTGCCAGCAGCTTTCCTTCCGGGGGAAATAAGCCCCAGCATTTT.

The chain links TRBV9 to TRBJ2-7; TRBD1 aligns across 7 bases. J gave up 2 bases and V 4 bases, and 6 bases lay outside the gene matches. The CDR3 covers 14 residues. CDR1 and CDR2 from the germline V gene are SGDLS and YYNGEE. This CDR3 reads CASSQGVLTYEQYF. In DNA, the CDR3 is TGTGCCAGCAGCCAGGGGGTACTCACCTACGAGCAGTACTTC.

The CDR3, as DNA: TGCGCCAGCAGCCAGAGGAGCGGGAGCGGAGATGAGCAGTTCTTC. This translates into CASSQRSGSGDEQFF. The V gene is TRBV4-3, the J gene TRBJ2-1; 8 bases align to TRBD2. V lost 3 bases and J lost 8; bases outside the gene matches: 9. This CDR3 has 15 amino acids. CDR1 and CDR2 from the germline V gene are LGHNA and YSLEER.

V and J are TRBV6-5 and TRBJ1-2; the D is unclear. The V end lost 6 bases, the J end lost 7 bases, and 9 bases lay between the germline ends. Germline V lookup: CDR1 MNHEY, CDR2 SVGAGI. CDR3 length: 11 amino acids. The CDR3 nucleotides are TGTGCCAGCAGATATGGTAGTGGCTACACCTTC. This codes for CASRYGSGYTF.

This clone has only one observation. This chain uses TRBV2 with TRBJ2-5; the match to TRBD1 covers 7 bases. V shed 6 bases and J 4 bases; nucleotides not matched to a gene: 5. This CDR3 is 13 amino acids long. Germline CDR1 is SNHLY and CDR2 is FYNNEI. The DNA of the CDR3 is TGTGCCAGCAGGGCAGGGGGTCGAGAGACCCAGTACTTC. This gives the protein CASRAGGRETQYF. Variable domain in full (rest from reference TRBV2 and TRBJ2-5): EPEVTQTPSHQVTQMGQEVILRCVPISNHLYFYWYRQILGQKVEFLVSFYNNEISEKSEIFDDQFSVERPDGSNFTLKIRSTKLEDSAMYFCASRAGGRETQYFGPGTRLLVL.

The rearrangement links TRBV7-8 to TRBJ1-5; 9 bases fit TRBD1. The CDR3 has 15 residues. Trimming took 0 bases from V and 6 from J; bases not matched to a gene: 3. From germline, CDR1 is SGHVS and CDR2 FQNEAQ. The CDR3 sequence: CASSLARGQGQPQHF. The CDR3 bases are TGTGCCAGCAGCTTAGCCCGGGGACAGGGTCAGCCCCAGCATTTT.

The chain is built from TRBV27 and TRBJ2-1; TRBD2 aligns across 10 bases. Trimming removed 6 bases from V and 12 bases from J; junction bases left unmatched: 11. Per germline, CDR1 MNHEY and CDR2 SMNVEV (reference sequence). The CDR3 sequence is 14 residues long. DNA of the CDR3: TGTGCCAGCAGGGGAGCGGGAGGGGGCGGGTGGCAGTTCTTC. This gives the protein CASRGAGGGGWQFF.

This clone has only one observation. The chain recombines TRBV7-3 with TRBJ2-1; D is perhaps TRBD1 (6 bases). Looked up from germline, CDR1 is SGHTA and CDR2 is FQGTGA. The CDR3 sequence is 13 residues long. V lost 5 bases, J lost 3 bases, and 8 bases lay in between. CDR3 DNA sequence: TGTGCCAGCAGCCGGGACAACTACAATGAGCAGTTCTTC. It is translated as CASSRDNYNEQFF.